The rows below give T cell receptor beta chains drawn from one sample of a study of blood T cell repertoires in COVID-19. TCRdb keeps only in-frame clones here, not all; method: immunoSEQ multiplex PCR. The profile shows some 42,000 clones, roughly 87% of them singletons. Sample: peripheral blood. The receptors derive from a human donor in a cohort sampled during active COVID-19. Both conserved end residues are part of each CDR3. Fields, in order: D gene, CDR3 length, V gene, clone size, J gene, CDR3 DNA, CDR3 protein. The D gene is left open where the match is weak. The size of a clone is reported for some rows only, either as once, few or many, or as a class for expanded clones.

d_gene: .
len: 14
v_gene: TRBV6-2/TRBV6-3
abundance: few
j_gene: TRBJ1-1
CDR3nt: TGTGCCAGCAGTTACTCCGGGGGGAACACTGAAGCTTTCTTT
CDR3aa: CASSYSGGNTEAFF

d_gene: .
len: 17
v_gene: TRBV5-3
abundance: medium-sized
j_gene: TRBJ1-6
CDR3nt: TGTGCCAGAAGCTTGGAAGCCCCGGGAGGGGATAATTCACCCCTCCACTTT
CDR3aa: CARSLEAPGGDNSPLHF

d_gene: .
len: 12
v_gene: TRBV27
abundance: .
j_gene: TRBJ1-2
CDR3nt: TGTGCCAGCAGTAAAACAGGGAATGGCTACACCTTC
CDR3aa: CASSKTGNGYTF

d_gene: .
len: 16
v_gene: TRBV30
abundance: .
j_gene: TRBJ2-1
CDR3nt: TGTGCCTGGGCTGGTTATGGGGGCAGTTCGTACAATGAGCAGTTCTTC
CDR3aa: CAWAGYGGSSYNEQFF

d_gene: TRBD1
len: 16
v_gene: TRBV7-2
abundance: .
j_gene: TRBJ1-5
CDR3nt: TGTGCCAGCAGCCCGGGGACAGGCCGAGGGAATCAGCCCCAGCATTTT
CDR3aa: CASSPGTGRGNQPQHF

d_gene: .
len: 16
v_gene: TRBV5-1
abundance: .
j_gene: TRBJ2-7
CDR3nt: TGCGCCAGCAGCTTGGCCGGGGGGACATCCCGCTACGAGCAGTACTTC
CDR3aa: CASSLAGGTSRYEQYF

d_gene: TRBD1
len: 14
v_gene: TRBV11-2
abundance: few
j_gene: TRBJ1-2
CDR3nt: TGTGCCAGCAGCCCATCACAGGGGACCTATGGCTACACCTTC
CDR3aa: CASSPSQGTYGYTF

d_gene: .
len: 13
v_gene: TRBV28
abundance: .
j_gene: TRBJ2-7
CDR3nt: TGTGCCTCTTACAGGGAGTCCCACTACGAGCAGTACTTC
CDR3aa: CASYRESHYEQYF

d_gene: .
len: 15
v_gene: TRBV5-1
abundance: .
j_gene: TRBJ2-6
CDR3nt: TGCGCCAGCAGCTTGGCCAACTCTGGGGCCAACGTCCTGACTTTC
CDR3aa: CASSLANSGANVLTF

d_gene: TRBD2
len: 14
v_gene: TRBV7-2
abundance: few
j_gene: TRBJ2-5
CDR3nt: TGTGCCAGCAGCTACCGAGCGGGGGCGGAGACCCAGTACTTC
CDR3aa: CASSYRAGAETQYF

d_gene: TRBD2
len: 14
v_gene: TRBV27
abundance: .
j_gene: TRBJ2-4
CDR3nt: TGTGCCAGCAGTGACAGACTAGCGGGAGACATTCAGTACTTC
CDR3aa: CASSDRLAGDIQYF

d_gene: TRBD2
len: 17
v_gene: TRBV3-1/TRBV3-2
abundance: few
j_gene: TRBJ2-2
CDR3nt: TGTGCCAGCAGTAATCCGCTACTAGCGGCGAACACCGGGGAGCTGTTTTTT
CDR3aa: CASSNPLLAANTGELFF

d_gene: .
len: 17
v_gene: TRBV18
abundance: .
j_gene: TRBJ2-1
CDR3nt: TGTGCCAGCTCACCATTTCAGGGCGGAAGCTCCTACAATGAGCAGTTCTTC
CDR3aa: CASSPFQGGSSYNEQFF

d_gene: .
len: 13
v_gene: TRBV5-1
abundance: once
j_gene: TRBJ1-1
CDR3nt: TGCGCCAGCAGCTTGAATCAGAACACTGAAGCTTTCTTT
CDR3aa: CASSLNQNTEAFF

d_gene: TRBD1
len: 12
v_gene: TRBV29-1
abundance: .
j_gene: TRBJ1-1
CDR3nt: TGCAGCGGACAGGGGCAGAACACTGAAGCTTTCTTT
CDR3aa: CSGQGQNTEAFF

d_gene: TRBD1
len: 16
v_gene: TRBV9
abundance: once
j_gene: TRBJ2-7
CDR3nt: TGTGCCAGCAGCGTAGATTGGACAGGGGGCGTCTACGAGCAGTACTTC
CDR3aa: CASSVDWTGGVYEQYF

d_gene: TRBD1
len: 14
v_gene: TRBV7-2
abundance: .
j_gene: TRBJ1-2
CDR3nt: TGTGCCAGCAGCTATAGCAGACAGGGGTATGGCTACACCTTC
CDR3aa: CASSYSRQGYGYTF

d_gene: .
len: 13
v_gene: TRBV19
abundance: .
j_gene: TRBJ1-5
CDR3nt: TGTGCCAGTTCGGCAAGCGGTCATCAGCCCCAGCATTTT
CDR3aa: CASSASGHQPQHF

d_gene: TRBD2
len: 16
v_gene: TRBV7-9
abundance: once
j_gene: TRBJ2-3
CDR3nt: TGTGCCAGCAGCTCCCGACTAGCATGGGGCACAGATACGCAGTATTTT
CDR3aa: CASSSRLAWGTDTQYF

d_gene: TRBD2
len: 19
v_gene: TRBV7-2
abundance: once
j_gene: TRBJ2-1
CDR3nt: TGTGCCAGCAGCTTAGCCGGGACTAGCGGGAGGGCCGAGGTACGGGAGCAGTTCTTC
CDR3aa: CASSLAGTSGRAEVREQFF

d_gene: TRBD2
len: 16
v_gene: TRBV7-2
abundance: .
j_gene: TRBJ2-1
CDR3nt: TGTGCCAGCAGCTTTCGCGGGAGTGGTTCCTACAATGAGCAGTTCTTC
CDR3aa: CASSFRGSGSYNEQFF

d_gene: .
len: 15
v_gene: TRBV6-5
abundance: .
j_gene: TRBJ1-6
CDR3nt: TGTGCCAGCAGTCTACAAACCCAGGTAGATTCACCCCTCCACTTT
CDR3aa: CASSLQTQVDSPLHF

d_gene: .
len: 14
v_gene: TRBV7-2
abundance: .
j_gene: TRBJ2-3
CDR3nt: TGTGCCAGCAGCTTAGGAGGGAGGTACGATACGCAGTATTTT
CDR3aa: CASSLGGRYDTQYF

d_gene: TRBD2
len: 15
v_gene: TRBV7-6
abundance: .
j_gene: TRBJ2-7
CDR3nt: TGTGCCAGCAGCCTCTCGGGGGACTACCGGGGAGAGCAGTACTTC
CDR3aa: CASSLSGDYRGEQYF

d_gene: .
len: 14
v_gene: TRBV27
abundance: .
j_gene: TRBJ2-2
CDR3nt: TGTGCCAGCAGAAGCGGCCTAACCACCGGGGAGCTGTTTTTT
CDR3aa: CASRSGLTTGELFF

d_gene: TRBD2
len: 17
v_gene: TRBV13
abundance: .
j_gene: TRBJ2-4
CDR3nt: TGTGCCAGCAGCCCCGGTTGGACTAGCGGTTCCGAAAACATTCAGTACTTC
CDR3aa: CASSPGWTSGSENIQYF